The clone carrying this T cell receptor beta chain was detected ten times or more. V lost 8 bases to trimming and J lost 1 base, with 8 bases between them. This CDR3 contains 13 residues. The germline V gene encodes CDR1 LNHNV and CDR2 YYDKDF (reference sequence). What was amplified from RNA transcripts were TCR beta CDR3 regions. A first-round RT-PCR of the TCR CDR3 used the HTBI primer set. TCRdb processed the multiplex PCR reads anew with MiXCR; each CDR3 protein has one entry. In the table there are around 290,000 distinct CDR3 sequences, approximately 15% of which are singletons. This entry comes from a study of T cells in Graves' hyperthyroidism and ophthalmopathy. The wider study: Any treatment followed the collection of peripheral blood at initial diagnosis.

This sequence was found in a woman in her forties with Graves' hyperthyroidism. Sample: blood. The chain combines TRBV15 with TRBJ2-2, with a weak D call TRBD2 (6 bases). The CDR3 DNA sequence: TGTGCCACCGCCGGGAGGAACACCGGGGAGCTGTTTTTT. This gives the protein CATAGRNTGELFF.